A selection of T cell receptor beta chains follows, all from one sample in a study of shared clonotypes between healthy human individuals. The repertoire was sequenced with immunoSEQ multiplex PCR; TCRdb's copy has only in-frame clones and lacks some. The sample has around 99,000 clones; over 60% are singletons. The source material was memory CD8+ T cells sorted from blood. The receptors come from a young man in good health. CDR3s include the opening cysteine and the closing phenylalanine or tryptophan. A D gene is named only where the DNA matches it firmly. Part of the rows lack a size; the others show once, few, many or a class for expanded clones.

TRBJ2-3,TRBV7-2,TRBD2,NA,TGTGCCAGTCTCGGGGGGGCAGATACGCAGTATTTT,CASLGGADTQYF
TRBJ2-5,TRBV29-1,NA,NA,TGCAGCGCCGCACAGGTACAAGAGACCCAGTACTTC,CSAAQVQETQYF
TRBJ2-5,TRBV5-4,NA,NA,TGTGCCAGCAGCTTGGGGGCGGGCGAGACCCAGTACTTC,CASSLGAGETQYF
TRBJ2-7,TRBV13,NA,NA,TGTGCCAGCAGGATGCCCAGCTCCTACGAGCAGTACTTC,CASRMPSSYEQYF
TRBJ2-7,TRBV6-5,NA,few,TGTGCCAGCAGTTACTCGGACCTCTACGAGCAGTACTTC,CASSYSDLYEQYF
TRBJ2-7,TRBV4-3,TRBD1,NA,TGCGCCAGCAGCACTCGACAGGGTCTCTACGAGCAGTACTTC,CASSTRQGLYEQYF
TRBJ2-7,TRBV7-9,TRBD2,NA,TGTGCCAGCAGCCAGACTAGCGGCTACGAGCAGTACTTC,CASSQTSGYEQYF
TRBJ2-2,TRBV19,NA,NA,TGTGCCAGTAGCCCGGGCCCCCCGGGGTCCGGGGAGCTGTTTTTT,CASSPGPPGSGELFF
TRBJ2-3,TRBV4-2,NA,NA,TGTGCCAGCAGCCAAGACCCTGGGGGCACAGATACGCAGTATTTT,CASSQDPGGTDTQYF
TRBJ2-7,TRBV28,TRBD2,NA,TGTGCCAGCAGCCAGCCCACCGGGACTAGCGGGATCTCCTACGAGCAGTACTTC,CASSQPTGTSGISYEQYF
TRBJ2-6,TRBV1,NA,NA,TGCACCAGCAGGGCAGTGAGTGCACAAAGTCGGGCCAACGTCCTGACTTTC,CTSRAVSAQSRANVLTF
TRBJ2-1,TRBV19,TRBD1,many,TGTGCCAGTAGAACAGGGGAGAATGAGCAGTTCTTC,CASRTGENEQFF
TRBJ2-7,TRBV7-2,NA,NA,TGTGCCAGCAAGCTTGCGATAAACTCCTACGAGCAGTACTTC,CASKLAINSYEQYF
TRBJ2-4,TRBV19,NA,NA,TGTGCCAGTAGTACCCCAAAGGGACGCCGCAAAAACATTCAGTACTTC,CASSTPKGRRKNIQYF
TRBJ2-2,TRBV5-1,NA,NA,TGCGCCAGCAGCTTGGCGAGAAACACCGGGGAGCTGTTTTTT,CASSLARNTGELFF
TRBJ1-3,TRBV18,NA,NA,TGTGCCAGCTCACGGGACGGCAACTCTGGAAACACCATATATTTT,CASSRDGNSGNTIYF
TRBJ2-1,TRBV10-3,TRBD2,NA,TGTGCCATCAGTGAGTGGCTAGCGGGTGATAATGAGCAGTTCTTC,CAISEWLAGDNEQFF
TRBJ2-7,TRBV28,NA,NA,TGTGCCAGCAGTACCACCGGGACCGACTACTCCTACGAGCAGTACTTC,CASSTTGTDYSYEQYF
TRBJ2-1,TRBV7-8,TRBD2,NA,TGTGCCAGCAGCGCGTTTAGCGGGATCATCTACAATGAGCAGTTCTTC,CASSAFSGIIYNEQFF
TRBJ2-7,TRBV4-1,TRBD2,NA,TGCGCCAGCAGCCAACCGACTAGCGGGAGGAACGAGCAGTACTTC,CASSQPTSGRNEQYF
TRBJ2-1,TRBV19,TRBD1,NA,TGTGCCAGTAGTTTGTGGGACAGCCTATACAATGAGCAGTTCTTC,CASSLWDSLYNEQFF
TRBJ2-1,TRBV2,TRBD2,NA,TGTGCCAGATCCGGGGGACTAGCGGGACTAAGCTCCTACAATGAGCAGTTCTTC,CARSGGLAGLSSYNEQFF
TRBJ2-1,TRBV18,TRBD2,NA,TGTGCCAGCTCACCGGGAGGGTATGAGCAGTTCTTC,CASSPGGYEQFF
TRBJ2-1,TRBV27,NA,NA,TGTGCCAGCAGCCGCCCGGCAGGCTCTGCGTTCTTC,CASSRPAGSAFF
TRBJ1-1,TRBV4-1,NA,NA,TGCGCCAGCAGCCAAGCCACACAGGGGAACACTGAAGCTTTCTTT,CASSQATQGNTEAFF
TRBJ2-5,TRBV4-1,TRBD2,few,TGCGCCAGCAGCCAAGATCTAGCGGGATATCTGGAGACCCAGTACTTC,CASSQDLAGYLETQYF
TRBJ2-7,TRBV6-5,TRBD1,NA,TGTGCCAGCAGTTACGGGACAGGGTTTGAGCAGTACTTC,CASSYGTGFEQYF
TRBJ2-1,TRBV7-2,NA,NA,TGTGCCAGCAGCTTAGTGCAGGGAACCTACAATGAGCAGTTCTTC,CASSLVQGTYNEQFF
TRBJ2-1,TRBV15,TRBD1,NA,TGTGCCACCCTTGGCACAGGGGGCTACAATGAGCAGTTCTTC,CATLGTGGYNEQFF
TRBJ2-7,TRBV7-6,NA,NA,TGTGCCAGCAGCTTAGCCCCTCTCGGGAGTTCCTACGAGCAGTACTTC,CASSLAPLGSSYEQYF
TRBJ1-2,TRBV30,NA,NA,TGTGCCTGGAGTGTGGCAGGATATGGCTACACCTTC,CAWSVAGYGYTF